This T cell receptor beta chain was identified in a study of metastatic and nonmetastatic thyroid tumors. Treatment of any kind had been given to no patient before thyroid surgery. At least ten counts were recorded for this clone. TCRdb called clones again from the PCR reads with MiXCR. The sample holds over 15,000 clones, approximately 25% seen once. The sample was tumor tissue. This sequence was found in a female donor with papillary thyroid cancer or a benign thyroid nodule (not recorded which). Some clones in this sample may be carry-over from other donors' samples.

CDR3: CSARVLGGDGYTF. Written as DNA, the CDR3 is TGCAGTGCTAGAGTATTGGGTGGGGACGGCTACACCTTC. The chain joins TRBV20-1 to TRBJ1-2; a possible D gene is TRBD1 (5 bases). CDR1 is DFQATT and CDR2 is SNEGSKA in the germline V gene (reference sequence). V lost 1 base and J 8 bases, leaving 14 bases between the germline ends. The CDR3 extends over 13 amino acids.